Sequencing of this TCR beta chain was carried out in a study of beta chain features in type 1 diabetes. Every isolated RNA sample was fully reverse transcribed, so sequencing captured expressed TCRB transcripts. Assay: immunoSEQ multiplex PCR; the TCRdb copy retains only in-frame clones and omits some. In the table there are about 900,000 clones, about a sixth of which are singletons. This clone was detected a few times. V lost 7 bases, J lost 3 bases, and 16 bases lay in between. CDR1 and CDR2 (germline): SQVTM, ANQGSEA. This CDR3 is built from 13 residues. This sequence joins TRBV29-1 and TRBJ2-7; a possible D gene is TRBD2 (6 bases). This clonotype originated in a woman aged 18-29 years in good health. Sequences were obtained from naive CD4+ T cells from blood. This chain's CDR3 is CSAHSSGSYEQYF. DNA for the CDR3: TGCAGCGCCCACTCCTCCGGGAGCTACGAGCAGTACTTC.